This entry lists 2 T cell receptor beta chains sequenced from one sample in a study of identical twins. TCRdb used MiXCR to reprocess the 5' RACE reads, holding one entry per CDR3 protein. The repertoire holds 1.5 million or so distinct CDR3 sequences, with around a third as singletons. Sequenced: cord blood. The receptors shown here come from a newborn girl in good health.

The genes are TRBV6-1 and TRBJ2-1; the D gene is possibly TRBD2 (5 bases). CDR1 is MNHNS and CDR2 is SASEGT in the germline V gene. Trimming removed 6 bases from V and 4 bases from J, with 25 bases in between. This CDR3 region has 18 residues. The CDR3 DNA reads TGTGCCAGCAGCGATAATTTGCTTATGGGAGAGTATTACAATGAGCAGTTCTTC. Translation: CASSDNLLMGEYYNEQFF.

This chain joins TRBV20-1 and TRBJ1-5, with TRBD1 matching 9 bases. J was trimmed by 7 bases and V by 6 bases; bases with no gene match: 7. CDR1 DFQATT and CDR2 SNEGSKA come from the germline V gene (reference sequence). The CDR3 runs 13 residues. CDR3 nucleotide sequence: TGCAGTGCCACGGACAGGGGAGGGCAGCCCCAGCATTTT. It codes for CSATDRGGQPQHF.